The following is a TCR beta chain sequence with its context. What it binds is not known. Germline loops: CDR1 SGHDN, CDR2 FVKESK. The CDR3 is 16 amino acids. Trimming removed 0 bases from V and 5 bases from J, with 14 bases in between. The record originates from a study of cytomegalovirus exposure and HLA in healthy donors. General study points: There were 160 or so TCR beta chains listed as cytomegalovirus-associated.

This PCR relied on a set of 60 Vbeta primers and 13 Jbeta primers. Measured with immunoSEQ multiplex PCR; TCRdb has only the in-frame clones, and not every one. Of 100,000 or so clones listed, roughly 60% are singletons. Sequenced sample: PBMCs. The gene calls are TRBV14 and TRBJ1-5; D gene ambiguous. The clonotype originates from a human donor in good health. DNA for the CDR3: TGTGCCAGCAGCCAAGATCGTGGGGAGCATTATCAGCCCCAGCATTTT. This sequence encodes CASSQDRGEHYQPQHF.